This T cell receptor (beta chain) was captured in a study of CD8 T cells in ankylosing spondylitis. TCRdb re-analysed the 5' RACE reads in MiXCR, keeping a single row per CDR3 protein. The repertoire holds under 170,000 distinct CDR3 sequences, with approximately 48% as singletons. Broader study findings: Previously reported in reactive arthritis synovial fluid and blood were some of the motif variants.

This clonotype came up a few times. Antigen specificity is unknown. V was trimmed by 5 bases and J by 11 bases, leaving 28 bases between them. This CDR3 has 17 amino acids. The sequence was collected from a male donor with ankylosing spondylitis. The chain has TRBV12-3 or TRBV12-4 and TRBJ2-4; D may be TRBD2 (5 bases). The sequenced material came from synovial fluid, either unsorted or a sorted T cell fraction (not recorded which). CDR3: CASSPRARNLFTRVQYF. The CDR3 coding sequence is TGTGCCAGCAGTCCTCGGGCCAGAAACCTCTTCACTAGGGTTCAGTACTTC.